The 7 T cell receptor beta chains below all came from one sample that was sequenced in a study of cytomegalovirus exposure and HLA in healthy donors. Amplification used 60 Vbeta primers and 13 Jbeta primers. The method was immunoSEQ multiplex PCR; TCRdb's version includes in-frame clones alone and lacks a portion of them. The repertoire holds under 150,000 clones, with just under 80% as singletons. The sample comprised PBMCs. These receptors were collected from a young woman in good health and CMV-seronegative.

This rearrangement joins TRBV6-5 to TRBJ2-7; D call uncertain. V was pared by 6 bases and J by 2 bases, with 17 bases between. CDR3 length equals 15 residues. Germline V lookup: CDR1 MNHEY, CDR2 SVGAGI. CDR3: CASRPAERPTYEQYF. CDR3 sequence (DNA): TGTGCCAGCAGGCCCGCAGAGCGCCCTACCTACGAGCAGTACTTC.

This clone occurred once. This chain connects TRBV6-1 to TRBJ2-1, with a weak D call TRBD1 (6 bases). The CDR3 covers 14 residues. The ends were cut back, 4 bases at V and 3 bases at J, with 10 bases in the middle. CDR1 MNHNS and CDR2 SASEGT come from the germline V gene. Here the CDR3 DNA reads TGTGCCAGCAGTGCCAGGGGTCTCTACAATGAGCAGTTCTTC. The encoded protein is CASSARGLYNEQFF.

Points on this clone: Other nucleotide sequences in the sample specify the same CDR3. The CDR3 loop reads CASSLGTSLNEQFF. The CDR3, as DNA: TGCGCCAGCAGCTTGGGAACGAGCCTCAATGAGCAGTTCTTC. V usage is TRBV5-1 and J usage is TRBJ2-1; D not certain. Germline V CDR1 and CDR2: SGHRS, YFSETQ. Trimming stripped 0 bases from V and 6 bases from J, with 10 bases between. This CDR3 contains 14 residues.

The chain carries TRBV2 and TRBJ1-1; a possible D gene is TRBD1 (6 bases). The germline CDR1 and CDR2 sequences are SNHLY and FYNNEI. The CDR3 has 14 residues. The ends were cut back, 1 base at V and 7 bases at J, with 13 bases in the middle. The chain's CDR3 is CASSEDTGTLEAFF. The CDR3 DNA reads as TGTGCCAGCAGTGAAGATACCGGGACACTTGAAGCTTTCTTT.

V is TRBV4-2 and J is TRBJ2-3; 8 bases match TRBD2. This CDR3 is 18 amino acids long. After removal of 4 bases from V and 4 bases from J, the junction contained 16 bases not matched to a gene. CDR1 is LGHNA and CDR2 is YNFKEQ in the germline V gene. The CDR3 here is CASSPLTGGGLVADTQYF. CDR3 bases: TGTGCCAGCAGCCCCTTAACCGGGGGGGGACTAGTGGCAGATACGCAGTATTTT.

V is TRBV10-3 and J is TRBJ1-3, with TRBD1 as a possible D gene (5 bases). V was clipped by 8 bases and J by 7 bases, with 18 bases between them. Germline V gene lookup returns CDR1 ENHRY and CDR2 SYGVKD. The CDR3 runs to 14 residues. CDR3 DNA sequence: TGTGCCATCGGTTCGACAGCCCAGAGGAACACCATATATTTT. Translating it yields CAIGSTAQRNTIYF.

The chain joins TRBV6-5 to TRBJ1-5; D uncertain. V was trimmed by 6 bases and J by 1 base, leaving 7 bases between them. The V gene's germline CDR1 is MNHEY and CDR2 SVGAGI. The CDR3 runs 13 residues. The CDR3 is CASSQRSNQPQHF. CDR3 in DNA: TGTGCCAGCAGCCAGCGGAGCAATCAGCCCCAGCATTTT.